This T cell receptor beta chain was sequenced in a study of shared clonotypes between healthy human individuals. V lost 2 bases, J lost 8 bases, and 1 base stayed unmatched. The CDR3 is made up of 14 amino acids. The germline gives CDR1 SGHRS, CDR2 YFSETQ. The protocol was immunoSEQ multiplex PCR, while the TCRdb copy is restricted to in-frame clones and leaves out a portion. Among approximately 2.5 million clones listed, under 95% were seen once. About this clone itself: Its antigen is not known. Other DNA sequences in this sample translate to the same CDR3.

General study results and limits: All-four-donor shared clonotypes had higher generation probabilities than non-shared clonotypes did.

Specimen: naive CD4+ T cells from PBMCs. The subset here: CD45RA+ positively selected. This TCR came from a man in his late teens or twenties in good health. Some clones in this sample may be carry-over from other donors' samples. V is TRBV5-1 and J is TRBJ2-1, with 13 bases matching TRBD2. CDR3 residues: CASSLGLAGDEQFF. CDR3 in DNA: TGCGCCAGCAGCTTAGGACTAGCGGGAGATGAGCAGTTCTTC.